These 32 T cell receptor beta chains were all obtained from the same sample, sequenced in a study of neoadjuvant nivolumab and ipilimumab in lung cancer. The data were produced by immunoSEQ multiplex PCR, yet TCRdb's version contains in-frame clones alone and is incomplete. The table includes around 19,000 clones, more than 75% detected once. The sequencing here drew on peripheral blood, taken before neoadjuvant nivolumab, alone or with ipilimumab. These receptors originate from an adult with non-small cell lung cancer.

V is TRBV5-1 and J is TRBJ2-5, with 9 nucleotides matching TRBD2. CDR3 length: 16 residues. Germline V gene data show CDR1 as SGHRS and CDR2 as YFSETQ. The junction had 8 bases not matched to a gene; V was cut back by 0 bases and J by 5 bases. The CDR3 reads CASSLGGGLAYETQYF. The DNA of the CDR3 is TGCGCCAGCAGCTTGGGTGGGGGACTAGCATATGAGACCCAGTACTTC.

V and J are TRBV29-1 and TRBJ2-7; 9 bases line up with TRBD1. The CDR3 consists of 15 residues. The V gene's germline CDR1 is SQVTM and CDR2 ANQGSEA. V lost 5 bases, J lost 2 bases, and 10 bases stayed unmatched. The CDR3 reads CSVLKLRDRAYEQYF. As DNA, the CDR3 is TGCAGCGTTCTTAAGCTAAGGGACAGGGCCTACGAGCAGTACTTC.

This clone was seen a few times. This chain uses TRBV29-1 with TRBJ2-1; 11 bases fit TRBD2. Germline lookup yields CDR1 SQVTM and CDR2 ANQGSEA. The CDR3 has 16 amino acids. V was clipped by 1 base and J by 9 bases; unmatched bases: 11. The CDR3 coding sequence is TGCAGCGTTGAAGGGGGGGCTAGCGGGAGGAGTACTGAGCAGTTCTTC. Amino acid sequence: CSVEGGASGRSTEQFF.

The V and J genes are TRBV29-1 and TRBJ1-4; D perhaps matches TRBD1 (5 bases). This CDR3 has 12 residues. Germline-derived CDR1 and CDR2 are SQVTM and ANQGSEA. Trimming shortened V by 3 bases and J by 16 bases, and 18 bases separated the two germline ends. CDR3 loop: CSVEGAGTDRFF. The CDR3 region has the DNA TGCAGCGTTGAGGGAGCGGGAACAGACAGGTTTTTT.

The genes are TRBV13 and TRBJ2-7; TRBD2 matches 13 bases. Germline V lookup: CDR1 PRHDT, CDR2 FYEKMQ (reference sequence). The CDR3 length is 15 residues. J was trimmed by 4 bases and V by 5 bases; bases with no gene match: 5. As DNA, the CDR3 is TGTGCCAGCAGCCTTCGGACTAGCGGGAGTTACGAGCAGTACTTC. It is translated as CASSLRTSGSYEQYF.

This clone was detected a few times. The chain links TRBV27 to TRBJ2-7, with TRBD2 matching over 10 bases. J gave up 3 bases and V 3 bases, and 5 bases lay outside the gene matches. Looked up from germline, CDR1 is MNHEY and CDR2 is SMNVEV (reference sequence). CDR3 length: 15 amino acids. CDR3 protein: CASSLGLAGDYEQYF. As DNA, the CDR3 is TGTGCCAGCAGTTTGGGGCTAGCGGGAGACTACGAGCAGTACTTC.

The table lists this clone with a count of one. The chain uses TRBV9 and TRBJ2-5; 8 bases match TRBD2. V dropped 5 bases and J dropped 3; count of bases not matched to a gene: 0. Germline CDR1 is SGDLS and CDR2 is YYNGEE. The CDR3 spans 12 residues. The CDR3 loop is CASRAGEETQYF. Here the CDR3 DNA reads TGTGCCAGCAGAGCGGGAGAAGAGACCCAGTACTTC.

This chain's CDR3 is CASSAGTQYNEQFF. The DNA of the CDR3 is TGTGCCAGCAGCGCCGGGACACAATACAATGAGCAGTTCTTC. The chain combines TRBV9 with TRBJ2-1; maybe TRBD1 (6 bases). The V gene lost 3 bases and the J gene lost 4 bases, with 11 bases spanning the gap. CDR1 and CDR2 (germline): SGDLS, YYNGEE. There are 14 residues in the CDR3.

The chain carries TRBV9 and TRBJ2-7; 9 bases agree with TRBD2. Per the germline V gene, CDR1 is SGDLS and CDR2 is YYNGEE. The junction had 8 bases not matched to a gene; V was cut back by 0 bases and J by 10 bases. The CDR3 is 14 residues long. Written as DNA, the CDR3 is TGTGCCAGCAGCGTAGACCCGACTAGCGGAAACCAGTACTTC. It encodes CASSVDPTSGNQYF.

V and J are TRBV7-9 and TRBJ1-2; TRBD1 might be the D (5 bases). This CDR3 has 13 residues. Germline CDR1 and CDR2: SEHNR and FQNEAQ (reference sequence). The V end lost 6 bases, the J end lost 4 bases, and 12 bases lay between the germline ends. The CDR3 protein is CASSTDSSYGYTF. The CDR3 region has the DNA TGTGCCAGCAGTACCGACAGTAGCTATGGCTACACCTTC.

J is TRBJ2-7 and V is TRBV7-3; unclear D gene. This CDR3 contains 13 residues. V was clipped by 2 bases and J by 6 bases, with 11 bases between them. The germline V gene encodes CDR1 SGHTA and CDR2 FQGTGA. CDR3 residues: CASSLVRSAEQYF. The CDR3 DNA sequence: TGTGCCAGCAGCTTAGTCAGGTCTGCCGAGCAGTACTTC.

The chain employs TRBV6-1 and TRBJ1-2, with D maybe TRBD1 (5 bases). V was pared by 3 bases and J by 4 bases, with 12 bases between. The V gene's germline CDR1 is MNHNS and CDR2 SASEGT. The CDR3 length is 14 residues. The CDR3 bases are TGTGCCAGCAGTGACGGGGGTGAGGCCTATGGCTACACCTTC. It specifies CASSDGGEAYGYTF.

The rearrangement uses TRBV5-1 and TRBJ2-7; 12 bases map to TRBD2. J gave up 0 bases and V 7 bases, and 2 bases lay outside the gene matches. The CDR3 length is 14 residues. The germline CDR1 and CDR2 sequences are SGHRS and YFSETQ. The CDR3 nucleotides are TGCGCCAGCCGGACTAGCGGGAACTCCTACGAGCAGTACTTC. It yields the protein CASRTSGNSYEQYF.

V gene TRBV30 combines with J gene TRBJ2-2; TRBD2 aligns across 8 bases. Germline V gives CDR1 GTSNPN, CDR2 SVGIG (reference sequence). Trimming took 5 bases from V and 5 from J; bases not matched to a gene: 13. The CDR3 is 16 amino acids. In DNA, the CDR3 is TGTGCCTGGGAGGTCGGAGTCAGCGGGAGAACCGGGGAGCTGTTTTTT. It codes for CAWEVGVSGRTGELFF.

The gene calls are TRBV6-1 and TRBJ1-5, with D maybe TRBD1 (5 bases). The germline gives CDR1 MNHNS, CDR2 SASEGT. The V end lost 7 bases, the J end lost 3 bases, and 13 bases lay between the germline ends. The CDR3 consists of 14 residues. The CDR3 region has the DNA TGTGCCAGCATGAATCAGGGTTCCAATCAGCCCCAGCATTTT. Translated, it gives CASMNQGSNQPQHF.

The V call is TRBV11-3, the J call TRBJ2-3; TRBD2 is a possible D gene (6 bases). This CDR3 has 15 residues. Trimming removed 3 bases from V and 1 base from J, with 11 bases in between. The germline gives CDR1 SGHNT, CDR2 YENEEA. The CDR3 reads CASSFSGGGTDTQYF. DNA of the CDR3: TGTGCCAGCAGCTTTAGCGGAGGGGGCACAGATACGCAGTATTTT. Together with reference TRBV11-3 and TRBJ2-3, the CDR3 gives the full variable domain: EAGVVQSPRYKIIEKKQPVAFWCNPISGHNTLYWYLQNLGQGPELLIRYENEEAVDDSQLPKDRFSAERLKGVDSTLKIQPAELGDSAVYLCASSFSGGGTDTQYFGPGTRLTVL.

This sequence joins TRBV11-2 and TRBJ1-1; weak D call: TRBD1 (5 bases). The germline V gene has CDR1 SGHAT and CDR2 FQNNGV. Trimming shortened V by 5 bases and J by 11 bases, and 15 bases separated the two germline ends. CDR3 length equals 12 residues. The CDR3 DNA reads TGTGCCAGCAGCGAACGGGACTCAGAGGCTTTCTTT. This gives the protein CASSERDSEAFF.

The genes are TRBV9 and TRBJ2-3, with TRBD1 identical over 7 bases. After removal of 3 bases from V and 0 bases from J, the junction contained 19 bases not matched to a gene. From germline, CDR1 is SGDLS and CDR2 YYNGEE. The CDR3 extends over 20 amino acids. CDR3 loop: CASSADPTGAASKSTDTQYF. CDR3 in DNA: TGTGCCAGCAGCGCCGATCCAACAGGGGCCGCATCTAAAAGCACAGATACGCAGTATTTT.

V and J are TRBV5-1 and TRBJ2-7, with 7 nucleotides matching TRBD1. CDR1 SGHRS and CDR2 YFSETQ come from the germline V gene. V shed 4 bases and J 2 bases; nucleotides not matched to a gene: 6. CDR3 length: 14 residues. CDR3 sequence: CASSPGQRPYEQYF. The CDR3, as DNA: TGCGCCAGCAGCCCGGGACAGCGGCCCTACGAGCAGTACTTC.

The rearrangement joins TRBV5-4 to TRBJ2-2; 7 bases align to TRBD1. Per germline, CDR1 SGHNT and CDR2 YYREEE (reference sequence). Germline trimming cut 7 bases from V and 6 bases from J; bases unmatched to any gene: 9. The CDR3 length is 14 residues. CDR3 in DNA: TGTGCCAGCCAAGACAGGGTCCGAGCCGGGGAGCTGTTTTTT. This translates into CASQDRVRAGELFF.

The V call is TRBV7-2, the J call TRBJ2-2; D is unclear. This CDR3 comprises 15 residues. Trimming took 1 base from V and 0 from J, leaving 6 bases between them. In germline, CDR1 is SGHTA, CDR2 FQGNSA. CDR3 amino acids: CASSLVAANTGELFF. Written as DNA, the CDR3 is TGTGCCAGCAGCTTAGTGGCAGCGAACACCGGGGAGCTGTTTTTT.

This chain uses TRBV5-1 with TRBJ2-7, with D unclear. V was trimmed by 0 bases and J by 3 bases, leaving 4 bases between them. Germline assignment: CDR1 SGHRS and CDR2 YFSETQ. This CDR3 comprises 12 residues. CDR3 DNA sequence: TGCGCCAGCAGCTTGGACTTCTACGAGCAGTACTTC. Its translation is CASSLDFYEQYF.

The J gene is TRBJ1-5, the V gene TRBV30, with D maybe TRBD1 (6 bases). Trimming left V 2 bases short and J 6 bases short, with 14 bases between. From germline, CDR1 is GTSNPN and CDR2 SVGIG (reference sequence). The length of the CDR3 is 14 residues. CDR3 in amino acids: CAWSRGGAGQPQHF. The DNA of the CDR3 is TGTGCCTGGAGTAGAGGGGGAGCGGGTCAGCCCCAGCATTTT.

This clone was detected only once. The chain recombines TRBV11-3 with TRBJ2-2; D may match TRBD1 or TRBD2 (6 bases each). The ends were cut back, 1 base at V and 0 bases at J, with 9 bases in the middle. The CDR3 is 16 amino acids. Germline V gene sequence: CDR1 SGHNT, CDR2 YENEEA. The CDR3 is CASSLGGGTNTGELFF. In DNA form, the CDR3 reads TGTGCCAGCAGCTTAGGAGGGGGGACGAACACCGGGGAGCTGTTTTTT. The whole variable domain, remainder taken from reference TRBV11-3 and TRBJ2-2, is EAGVVQSPRYKIIEKKQPVAFWCNPISGHNTLYWYLQNLGQGPELLIRYENEEAVDDSQLPKDRFSAERLKGVDSTLKIQPAELGDSAVYLCASSLGGGTNTGELFFGEGSRLTVL.

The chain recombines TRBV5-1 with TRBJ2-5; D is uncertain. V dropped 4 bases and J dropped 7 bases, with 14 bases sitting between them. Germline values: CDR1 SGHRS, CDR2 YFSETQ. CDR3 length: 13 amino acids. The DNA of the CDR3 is TGCGCCAGCAGCCCGGGCGCCGGAAGGACCCAGTACTTC. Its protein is CASSPGAGRTQYF.

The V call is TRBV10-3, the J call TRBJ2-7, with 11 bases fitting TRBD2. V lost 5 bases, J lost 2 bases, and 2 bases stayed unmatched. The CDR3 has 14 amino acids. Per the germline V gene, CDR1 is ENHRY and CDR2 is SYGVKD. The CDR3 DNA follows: TGTGCCATCAGTCAGACTAGCGGGGCCTACGAGCAGTACTTC. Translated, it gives CAISQTSGAYEQYF.

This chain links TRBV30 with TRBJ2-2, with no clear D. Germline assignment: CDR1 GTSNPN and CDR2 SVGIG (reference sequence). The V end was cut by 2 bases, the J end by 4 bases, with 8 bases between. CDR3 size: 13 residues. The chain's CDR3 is CAWSPTATGELFF. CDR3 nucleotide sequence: TGTGCCTGGAGTCCGACGGCCACCGGGGAGCTGTTTTTT.

CDR3 coding DNA: TGTGCCAGCAGTACTACTAGCGGGAGAGGAGAGACCCAGTACTTC. It encodes CASSTTSGRGETQYF. The V call is TRBV2, the J call TRBJ2-5, with 11 positions matching TRBD2. With V trimmed by 5 bases and J by 4 bases, 6 bases remained unmatched. The germline V gene has CDR1 SNHLY and CDR2 FYNNEI. The CDR3 spans 15 residues. Combining the CDR3 with reference TRBV2 and TRBJ2-5 gives the whole variable domain EPEVTQTPSHQVTQMGQEVILRCVPISNHLYFYWYRQILGQKVEFLVSFYNNEISEKSEIFDDQFSVERPDGSNFTLKIRSTKLEDSAMYFCASSTTSGRGETQYFGPGTRLLVL.

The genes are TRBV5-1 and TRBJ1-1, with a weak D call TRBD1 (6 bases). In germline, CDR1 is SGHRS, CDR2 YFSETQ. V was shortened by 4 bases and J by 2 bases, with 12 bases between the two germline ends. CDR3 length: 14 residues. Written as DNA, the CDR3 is TGCGCCAGCAGCGGACAGCAAGCAAACACTGAAGCTTTCTTT. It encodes CASSGQQANTEAFF.

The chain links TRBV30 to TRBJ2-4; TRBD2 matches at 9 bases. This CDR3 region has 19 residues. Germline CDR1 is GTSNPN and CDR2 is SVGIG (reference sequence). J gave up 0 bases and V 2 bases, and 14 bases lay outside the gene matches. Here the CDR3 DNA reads TGTGCCTGGAGTCCCAAAGTAGCGGGAGAAAGAAGAGCCAAAAACATTCAGTACTTC. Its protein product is CAWSPKVAGERRAKNIQYF.

CDR3 coding DNA: TGTGCCAGCAGCTCCCGAACAGCAAACACTGAAGCTTTCTTT. Its translation: CASSSRTANTEAFF. The rearrangement uses TRBV7-9 and TRBJ1-1; D is uncertain. V lost 4 bases and J 2 bases, leaving 11 bases between the germline ends. CDR3 size: 14 residues. Germline CDR1 and CDR2: SEHNR and FQNEAQ (reference sequence).

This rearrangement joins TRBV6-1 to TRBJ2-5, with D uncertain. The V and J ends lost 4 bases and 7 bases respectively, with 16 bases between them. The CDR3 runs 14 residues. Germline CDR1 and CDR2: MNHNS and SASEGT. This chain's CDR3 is CASSADGASRTQYF. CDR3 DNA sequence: TGTGCCAGCAGTGCGGACGGAGCTTCTAGGACCCAGTACTTC.